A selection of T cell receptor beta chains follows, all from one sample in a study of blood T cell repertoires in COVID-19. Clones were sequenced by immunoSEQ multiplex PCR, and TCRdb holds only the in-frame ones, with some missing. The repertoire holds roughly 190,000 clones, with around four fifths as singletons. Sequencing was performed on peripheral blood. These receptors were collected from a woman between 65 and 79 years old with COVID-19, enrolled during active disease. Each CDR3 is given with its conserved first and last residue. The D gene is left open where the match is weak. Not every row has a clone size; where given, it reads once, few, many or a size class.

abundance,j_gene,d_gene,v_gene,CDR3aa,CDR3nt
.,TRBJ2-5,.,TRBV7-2,CASSLRLQETQYF,TGTGCCAGCAGCTTAAGACTTCAAGAGACCCAGTACTTC
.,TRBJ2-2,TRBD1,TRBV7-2,CASRSPGQGMNGELFF,TGTGCCAGCAGGTCACCGGGACAGGGTATGAACGGGGAGCTGTTTTTT
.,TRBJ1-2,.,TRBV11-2,CASSLDIFAGMNYGYTF,TGTGCCAGCAGCTTAGATATTTTTGCAGGGATGAACTATGGCTACACCTTC
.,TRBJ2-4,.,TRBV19,CASTPRQAPFSLAKNIQYF,TGTGCCAGTACCCCTAGACAGGCCCCGTTCTCACTAGCCAAAAACATTCAGTACTTC
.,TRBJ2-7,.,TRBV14,CASSQAPYEQYF,TGTGCCAGCAGCCAAGCTCCCTACGAGCAGTACTTC
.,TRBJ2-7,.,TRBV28,CASSFPKTGMNEQYF,TGTGCCAGCAGTTTCCCCAAGACAGGCATGAACGAGCAGTACTTC
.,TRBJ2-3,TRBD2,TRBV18,CASSRSGGATDTQYF,TGTGCCAGCTCACGAAGCGGGGGGGCCACAGATACGCAGTATTTT
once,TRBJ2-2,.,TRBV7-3,CASSLVGGTNTGELFF,TGTGCCAGCAGCTTAGTGGGGGGAACGAACACCGGGGAGCTGTTTTTT
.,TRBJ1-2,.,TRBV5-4,CASSFAGGSGYTF,TGTGCCAGCAGCTTTGCCGGGGGAAGTGGCTACACCTTC
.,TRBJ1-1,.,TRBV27,CASSLAGGGLEAFF,TGTGCCAGCAGTTTGGCGGGAGGAGGGCTTGAAGCTTTCTTT
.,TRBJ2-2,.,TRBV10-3,CAISAAGATNTGELFF,TGTGCCATCAGTGCGGCGGGGGCCACGAACACCGGGGAGCTGTTTTTT
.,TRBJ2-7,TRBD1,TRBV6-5,CARGQNRNLYEQYF,TGTGCCAGGGGACAGAACCGTAATTTATACGAGCAGTACTTC
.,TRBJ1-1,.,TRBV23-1,CASSQSHWGEVLNCEAFF,TGCGCCAGCAGTCAATCCCACTGGGGGGAGGTATTGAACTGTGAAGCTTTCTTT
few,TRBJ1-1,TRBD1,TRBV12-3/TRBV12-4,CASSDRGRAFF,TGTGCCAGCTCCGACAGGGGGCGGGCTTTCTTT
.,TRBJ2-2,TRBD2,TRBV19,CASSIDSLAGRGTGELFF,TGTGCCAGTAGTATAGATTCCCTAGCGGGAAGAGGGACCGGGGAGCTGTTTTTT
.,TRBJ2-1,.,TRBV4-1,CASSQGAGRNEQFF,TGCGCCAGCAGCCAAGGGGCAGGGCGCAATGAGCAGTTCTTC
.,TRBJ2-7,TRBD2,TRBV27,CASSSQRGAYEQYF,TGTGCCAGCAGTTCCCAGCGGGGCGCCTACGAGCAGTACTTC
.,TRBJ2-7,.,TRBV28,CASHPGRQGYEQYF,TGTGCCAGCCATCCGGGGCGGCAGGGGTACGAGCAGTACTTC
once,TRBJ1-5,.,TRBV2,CASSEEGGRGPQHF,TGTGCCAGCAGTGAAGAAGGCGGCCGGGGGCCCCAGCATTTT
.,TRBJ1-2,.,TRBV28,CASSFRTVPKYGYTF,TGTGCCAGCAGTTTTCGAACAGTCCCAAAGTATGGCTACACCTTC
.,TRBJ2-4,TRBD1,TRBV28,CASSSRQGGNIQYF,TGTGCCAGCAGTTCCCGACAGGGTGGGAACATTCAGTACTTC
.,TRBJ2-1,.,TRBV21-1,CASSKWQRENEQFF,TGTGCCAGCAGCAAGTGGCAGCGGGAGAATGAGCAGTTCTTC
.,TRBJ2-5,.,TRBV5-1,CASSFGETQYF,TGCGCCAGCAGCTTCGGGGAGACCCAGTACTTC